Listed below are T cell receptor beta chains from one sample, sequenced in a study of blood T cells in healthy people across ages. Each CDR3 protein gets one entry after TCRdb re-called the 5' RACE reads with MiXCR. Of some 700,000 distinct CDR3 sequences in the sample, roughly 20% were seen once. The sequenced material came from blood. The receptors stem from a man aged 65 to 85 in good health. CDR3s include the opening cysteine and the closing phenylalanine or tryptophan. A D gene is named only where the DNA matches it firmly. Some rows mark clone size as missing; the rest say once, few, many or name a class of expanded clone.

j_call: TRBJ2-1
clone_size: once
d_call: TRBD1
v_call: TRBV28
cdr3_nt: TGTGCCAGCAGTCGACAGGGAAGTAGGAATGAGCAGTTCTTC
cdr3_aa: CASSRQGSRNEQFF

j_call: TRBJ1-1
clone_size: -
d_call: -
v_call: TRBV5-6
cdr3_nt: TGTGCCAGCACCCTCCATGGTGAAGCTTTCTTT
cdr3_aa: CASTLHGEAFF

j_call: TRBJ1-5
clone_size: few
d_call: -
v_call: TRBV7-8
cdr3_nt: TGTGCCAGCAGCTTAGCGGGGGGCCCCCGGGCCCTGCATTTT
cdr3_aa: CASSLAGGPRALHF

j_call: TRBJ1-5
clone_size: many
d_call: -
v_call: TRBV6-8
cdr3_nt: TGTGCCAGCAGCCGAGATCAGCCCCAGCATTTT
cdr3_aa: CASSRDQPQHF

j_call: TRBJ1-1
clone_size: -
d_call: -
v_call: TRBV12-3/TRBV12-4
cdr3_nt: TGTGCCAGCAGCCGGGACGGAGGAGAGGCTTTCTTT
cdr3_aa: CASSRDGGEAFF

j_call: TRBJ2-5
clone_size: -
d_call: TRBD2
v_call: TRBV12-3/TRBV12-4
cdr3_nt: TGTGCCAGCAGCCATCAGCGGGAGTGGACCCAGTACTTC
cdr3_aa: CASSHQREWTQYF

j_call: TRBJ2-7
clone_size: -
d_call: -
v_call: TRBV7-2
cdr3_nt: TGTGCCAGCAGCTTAGGAGTTGGGTTACGGGGGGAGCAGTACTTC
cdr3_aa: CASSLGVGLRGEQYF

j_call: TRBJ1-4
clone_size: -
d_call: TRBD1
v_call: TRBV2
cdr3_nt: TGTGCCAGCAATATGAGGGGGCTTATTGAAAAACTGTTTTTT
cdr3_aa: CASNMRGLIEKLFF

j_call: TRBJ2-7
clone_size: -
d_call: -
v_call: TRBV4-1
cdr3_nt: TGCGCCAGCAGCCAAGGTTTACCACTCTCCTACGAGCAGTACTTC
cdr3_aa: CASSQGLPLSYEQYF

j_call: TRBJ1-1
clone_size: few
d_call: -
v_call: TRBV29-1
cdr3_nt: TGCAGCGTTGAGCATCCCACAAAGAACACTGAAGCTTTCTTT
cdr3_aa: CSVEHPTKNTEAFF

j_call: TRBJ2-3
clone_size: -
d_call: -
v_call: TRBV6-2/TRBV6-3
cdr3_nt: TGTGCCAGCAGTTACAGCACAGGGCGGCTTGATACGCAGTATTTT
cdr3_aa: CASSYSTGRLDTQYF

j_call: TRBJ2-5
clone_size: -
d_call: -
v_call: TRBV20-1
cdr3_nt: TGCAGTGGTCGGCGGGCCCAAGAGACCCAGTACTTC
cdr3_aa: CSGRRAQETQYF

j_call: TRBJ1-2
clone_size: -
d_call: -
v_call: TRBV21-1
cdr3_nt: TGTGCCAGCAGCAAAGAGGATTCCCGAAGTATCTGCTACACCTTC
cdr3_aa: CASSKEDSRSICYTF

j_call: TRBJ2-3
clone_size: -
d_call: -
v_call: TRBV20-1
cdr3_nt: TGCAGTGCTAGATTGCGACCGTACACAGATACGCAGTATTTT
cdr3_aa: CSARLRPYTDTQYF

j_call: TRBJ1-1
clone_size: -
d_call: -
v_call: TRBV20-1
cdr3_nt: TGCAGTGCTAGAGACCAGGGGTTCACTGAAGCTTTCTTT
cdr3_aa: CSARDQGFTEAFF

j_call: TRBJ1-1
clone_size: many
d_call: -
v_call: TRBV12-3/TRBV12-4
cdr3_nt: TGTGCCAGCAGTTTTCTTAGGAACACTGAAGCTTTCTTT
cdr3_aa: CASSFLRNTEAFF

j_call: TRBJ2-1
clone_size: few
d_call: TRBD2
v_call: TRBV9
cdr3_nt: TGTGCCAGCAGCGTAGATCCCAGCGGGAGGGCCAGCAATGAGCAGTTCTTC
cdr3_aa: CASSVDPSGRASNEQFF